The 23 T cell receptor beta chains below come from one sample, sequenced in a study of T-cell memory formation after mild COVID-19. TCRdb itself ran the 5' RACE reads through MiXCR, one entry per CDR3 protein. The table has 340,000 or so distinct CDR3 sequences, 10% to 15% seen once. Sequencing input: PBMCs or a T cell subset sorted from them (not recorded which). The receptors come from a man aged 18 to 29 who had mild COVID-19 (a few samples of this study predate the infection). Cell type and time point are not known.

The CDR3 is CSAVPGLAVETQYF. For the CDR3, the DNA is TGCAGTGCTGTCCCGGGACTAGCAGTCGAGACCCAGTACTTC. The V call is TRBV20-1, the J call TRBJ2-5; 9 bases align to TRBD2. CDR1 and CDR2 (germline): DFQATT, SNEGSKA (reference sequence). The CDR3 sequence is 14 residues long. Trimming took 5 bases from V and 5 from J; bases not matched to a gene: 9.

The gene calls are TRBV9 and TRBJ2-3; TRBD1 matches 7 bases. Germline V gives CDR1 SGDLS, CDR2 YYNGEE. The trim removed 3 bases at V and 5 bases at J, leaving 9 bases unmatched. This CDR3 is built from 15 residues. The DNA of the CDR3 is TGTGCCAGCAGCGGAGGGACAGCCTGGGGAGATACGCAGTATTTT. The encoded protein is CASSGGTAWGDTQYF.

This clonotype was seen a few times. The DNA for the CDR3 is TGTGCCAGCAGGCTTAGCGGAGAGACCCAGTACTTC. This gives the protein CASRLSGETQYF. V gene TRBV2 combines with J gene TRBJ2-5; D possibly corresponds to TRBD2 (6 bases). Deletions cut 6 bases from V and 4 bases from J, with 9 bases between. Germline CDR1 is SNHLY and CDR2 is FYNNEI. This CDR3 comprises 12 residues.

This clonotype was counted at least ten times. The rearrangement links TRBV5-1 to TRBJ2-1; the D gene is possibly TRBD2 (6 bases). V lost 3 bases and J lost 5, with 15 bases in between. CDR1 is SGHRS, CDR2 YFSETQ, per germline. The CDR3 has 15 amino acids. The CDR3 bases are TGCGCCAGCAGCTCACTCACCACTAGCAACAATGAGCAGTTCTTC. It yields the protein CASSSLTTSNNEQFF.

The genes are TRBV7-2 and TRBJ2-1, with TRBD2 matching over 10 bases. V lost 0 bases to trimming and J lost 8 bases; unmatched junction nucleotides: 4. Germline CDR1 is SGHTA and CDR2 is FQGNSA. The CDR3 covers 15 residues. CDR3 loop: CASSLALAGGHEQFF. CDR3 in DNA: TGTGCCAGCAGCTTAGCGTTAGCGGGGGGCCATGAGCAGTTCTTC. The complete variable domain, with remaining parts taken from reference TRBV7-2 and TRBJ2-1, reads GAGVSQSPSNKVTEKGKDVELRCDPISGHTALYWYRQSLGQGLEFLIYFQGNSAPDKSGLPSDRFSAERTGGSVSTLTIQRTQQEDSAVYLCASSLALAGGHEQFFGPGTRLTVL.

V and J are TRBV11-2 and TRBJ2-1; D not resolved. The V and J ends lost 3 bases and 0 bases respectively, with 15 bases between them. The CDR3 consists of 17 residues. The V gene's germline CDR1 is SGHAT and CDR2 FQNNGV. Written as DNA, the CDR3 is TGTGCCAGCAGCTTTCCCCTGGGCGGCCGCTCCTACAATGAGCAGTTCTTC. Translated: CASSFPLGGRSYNEQFF.

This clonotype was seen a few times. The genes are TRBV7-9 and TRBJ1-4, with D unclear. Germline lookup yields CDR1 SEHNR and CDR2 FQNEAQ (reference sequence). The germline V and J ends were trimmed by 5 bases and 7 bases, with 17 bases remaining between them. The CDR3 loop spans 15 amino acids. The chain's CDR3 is CASSHRPGIREKLFF. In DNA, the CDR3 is TGTGCCAGCAGCCACCGACCGGGGATACGTGAAAAACTGTTTTTT.

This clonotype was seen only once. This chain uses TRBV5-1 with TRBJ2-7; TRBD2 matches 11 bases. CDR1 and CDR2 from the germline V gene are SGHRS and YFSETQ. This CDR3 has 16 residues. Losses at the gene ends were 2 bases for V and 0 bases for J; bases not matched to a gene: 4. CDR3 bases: TGCGCCAGCAGCTTCCTAGCGGGGGGTTCCTCCTACGAGCAGTACTTC. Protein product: CASSFLAGGSSYEQYF.

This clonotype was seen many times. The CDR3 reads CAITKDREETQYF. CDR3 sequence (DNA): TGTGCCATCACGAAAGACAGAGAAGAGACCCAGTACTTC. The V and J genes are TRBV10-3 and TRBJ2-5; TRBD1 might be the D (5 bases). V was shortened by 7 bases and J by 3 bases, with 12 bases between the two germline ends. The V gene's germline CDR1 is ENHRY and CDR2 SYGVKD. This CDR3 is built from 13 residues.

The CDR3 DNA sequence: TGTGCCAGCAGTTCAGGGGCGGATGGCTACACCTTC. This codes for CASSSGADGYTF. The chain is built from TRBV6-6 and TRBJ1-2, with D possibly TRBD1 on 6 matching bases. Germline CDR1 and CDR2: MNHNY and SVGAGI (reference sequence). V shed 4 bases and J shed 6 bases, with 9 bases lying between them. The CDR3 spans 12 residues.

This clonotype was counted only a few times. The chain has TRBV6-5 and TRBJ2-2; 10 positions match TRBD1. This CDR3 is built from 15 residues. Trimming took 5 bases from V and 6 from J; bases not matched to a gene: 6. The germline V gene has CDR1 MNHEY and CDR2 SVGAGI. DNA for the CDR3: TGTGCCAGCAGTACCGGGACAGGGGTGTCCGGGGAGCTGTTTTTT. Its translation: CASSTGTGVSGELFF.

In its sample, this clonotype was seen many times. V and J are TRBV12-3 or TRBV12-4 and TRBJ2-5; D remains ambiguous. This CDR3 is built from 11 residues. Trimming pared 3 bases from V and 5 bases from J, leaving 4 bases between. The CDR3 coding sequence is TGTGCCAGCAGTTTCACCGAGACCCAGTACTTC. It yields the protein CASSFTETQYF.

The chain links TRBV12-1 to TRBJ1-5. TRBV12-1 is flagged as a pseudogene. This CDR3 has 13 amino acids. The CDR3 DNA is TGTGCCAGCAGCTTTAAGGGAAATCAGCCCCAGCATTTT. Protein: CASSFKGNQPQHF.

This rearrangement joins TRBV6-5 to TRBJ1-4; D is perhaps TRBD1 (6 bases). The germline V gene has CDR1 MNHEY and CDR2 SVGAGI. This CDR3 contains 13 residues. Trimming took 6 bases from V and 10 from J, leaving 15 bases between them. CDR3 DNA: TGTGCCAGCAGAGAATCAGGGGCACGAAAACTGTTTTTT. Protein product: CASRESGARKLFF.

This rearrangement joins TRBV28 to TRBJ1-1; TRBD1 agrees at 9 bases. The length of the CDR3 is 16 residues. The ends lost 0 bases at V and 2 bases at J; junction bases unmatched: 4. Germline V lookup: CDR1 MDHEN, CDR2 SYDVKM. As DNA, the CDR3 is TGTGCCAGCAGTTTATGGGGACAGGGAAGTAACACTGAAGCTTTCTTT. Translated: CASSLWGQGSNTEAFF.

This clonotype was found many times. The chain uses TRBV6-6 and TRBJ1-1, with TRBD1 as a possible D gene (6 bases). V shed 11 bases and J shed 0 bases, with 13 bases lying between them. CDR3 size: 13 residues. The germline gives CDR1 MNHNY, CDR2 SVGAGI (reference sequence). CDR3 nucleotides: TGTGCCGTGTTCAGGGGCATGAACACTGAAGCTTTCTTT. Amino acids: CAVFRGMNTEAFF.

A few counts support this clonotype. CDR3 amino acids: CSARPSPGTANSPLHF. CDR3 DNA sequence: TGCAGTGCTAGACCCTCTCCCGGGACCGCTAATTCACCCCTCCACTTT. The rearrangement joins TRBV20-1 to TRBJ1-6, with a possible D match to TRBD1 (5 bases). The ends were cut back, 2 bases at V and 6 bases at J, with 17 bases in the middle. There are 16 residues in the CDR3. Germline V CDR1 and CDR2: DFQATT, SNEGSKA (reference sequence).

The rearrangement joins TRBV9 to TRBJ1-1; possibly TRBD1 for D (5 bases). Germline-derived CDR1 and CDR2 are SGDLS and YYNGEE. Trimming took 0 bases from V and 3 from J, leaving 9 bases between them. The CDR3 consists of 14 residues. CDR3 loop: CASSVGWGYTEAFF. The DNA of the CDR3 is TGTGCCAGCAGCGTAGGATGGGGGTACACTGAAGCTTTCTTT.

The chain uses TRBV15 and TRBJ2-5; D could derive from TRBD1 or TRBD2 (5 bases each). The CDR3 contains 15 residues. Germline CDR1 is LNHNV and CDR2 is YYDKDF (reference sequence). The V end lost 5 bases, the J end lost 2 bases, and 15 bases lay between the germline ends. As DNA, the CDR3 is TGTGCCACCAGCGACCGGGACCTTCAGCAAGAGACCCAGTACTTC. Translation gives CATSDRDLQQETQYF.

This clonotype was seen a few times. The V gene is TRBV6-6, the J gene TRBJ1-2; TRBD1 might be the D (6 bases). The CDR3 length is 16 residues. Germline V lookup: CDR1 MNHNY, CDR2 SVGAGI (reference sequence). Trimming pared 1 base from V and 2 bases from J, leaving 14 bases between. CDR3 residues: CASSYYTGGRNYGYTF. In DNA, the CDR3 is TGTGCCAGCAGTTACTATACGGGGGGCCGGAACTATGGCTACACCTTC.

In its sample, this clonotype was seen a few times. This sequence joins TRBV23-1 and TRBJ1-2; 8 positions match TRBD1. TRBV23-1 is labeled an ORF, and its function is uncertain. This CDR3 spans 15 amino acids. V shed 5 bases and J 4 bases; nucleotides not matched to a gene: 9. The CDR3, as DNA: TGCGCCAGCAGTTTGGGGACAGGAAGGCCCTATGGCTACACCTTC. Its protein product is CASSLGTGRPYGYTF.

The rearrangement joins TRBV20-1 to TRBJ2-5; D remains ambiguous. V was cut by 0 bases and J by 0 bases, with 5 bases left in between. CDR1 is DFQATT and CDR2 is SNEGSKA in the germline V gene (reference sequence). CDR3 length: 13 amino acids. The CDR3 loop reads CSARDMYQETQYF. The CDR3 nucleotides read TGCAGTGCTAGAGATATGTACCAAGAGACCCAGTACTTC.

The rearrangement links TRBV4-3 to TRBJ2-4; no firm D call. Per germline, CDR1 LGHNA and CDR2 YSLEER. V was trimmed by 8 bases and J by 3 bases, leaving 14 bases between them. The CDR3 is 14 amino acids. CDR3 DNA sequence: TGCGCCAGCGCCTTCTCAGCTAGCAAAAACATTCAGTACTTC. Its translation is CASAFSASKNIQYF.